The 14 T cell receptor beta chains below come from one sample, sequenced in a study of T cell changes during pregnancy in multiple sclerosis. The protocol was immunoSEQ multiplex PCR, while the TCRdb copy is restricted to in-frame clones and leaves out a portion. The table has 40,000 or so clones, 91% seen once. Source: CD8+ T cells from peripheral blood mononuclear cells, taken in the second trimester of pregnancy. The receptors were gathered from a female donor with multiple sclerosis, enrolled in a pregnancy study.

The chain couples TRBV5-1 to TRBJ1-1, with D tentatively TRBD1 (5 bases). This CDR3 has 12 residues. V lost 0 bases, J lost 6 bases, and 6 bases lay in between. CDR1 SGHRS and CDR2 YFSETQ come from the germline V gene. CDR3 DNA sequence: TGCGCCAGCAGCTTGGCAGGGCCTGAAGCTTTCTTT. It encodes CASSLAGPEAFF. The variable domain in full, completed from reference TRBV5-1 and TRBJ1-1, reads KAGVTQTPRYLIKTRGQQVTLSCSPISGHRSVSWYQQTPGQGLQFLFEYFSETQRNKGNFPGRFSGRQFSNSRSEMNVSTLELGDSALYLCASSLAGPEAFFGQGTRLTVV.

As DNA, the CDR3 is TGTGCCAGCCTATCAATAGCGGGGATCTACGAGCAGTACTTC. It yields the protein CASLSIAGIYEQYF. V is TRBV6-1 and J is TRBJ2-7; TRBD2 aligns across 8 bases. Per germline, CDR1 MNHNS and CDR2 SASEGT. The CDR3 extends over 14 amino acids. V shed 8 bases, J shed 3 bases, and the junction held 9 bases outside the gene matches.

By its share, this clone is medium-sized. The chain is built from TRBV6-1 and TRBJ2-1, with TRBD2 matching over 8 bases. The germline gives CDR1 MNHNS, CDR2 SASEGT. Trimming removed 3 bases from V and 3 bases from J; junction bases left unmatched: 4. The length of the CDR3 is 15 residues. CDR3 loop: CASSESSGGYNEQFF. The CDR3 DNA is TGTGCCAGCAGTGAGTCCAGCGGGGGCTACAATGAGCAGTTCTTC.

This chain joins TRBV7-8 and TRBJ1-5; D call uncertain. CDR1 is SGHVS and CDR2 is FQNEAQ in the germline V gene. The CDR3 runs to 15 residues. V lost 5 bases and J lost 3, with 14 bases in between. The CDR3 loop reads CASSLGPHDNQPQHF. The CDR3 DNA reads TGTGCCAGCAGCCTAGGGCCTCATGACAATCAGCCCCAGCATTTT.

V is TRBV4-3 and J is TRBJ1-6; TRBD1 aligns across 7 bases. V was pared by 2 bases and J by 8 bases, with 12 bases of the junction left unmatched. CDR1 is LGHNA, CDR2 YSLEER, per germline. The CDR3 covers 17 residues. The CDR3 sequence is CASSQLGAGGFDSPLHF. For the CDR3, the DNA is TGCGCCAGCAGCCAACTAGGGGCAGGGGGATTCGATTCACCCCTCCACTTT.

The CDR3 region has the DNA TGTGCCAGCAGCGCCGGGTCCGGGACCCAGTACTTC. Translated, it gives CASSAGSGTQYF. The J gene is TRBJ2-5, the V gene TRBV9; D not resolved. Trimming shortened V by 3 bases and J by 7 bases, and 10 bases separated the two germline ends. The CDR3 has 12 amino acids. CDR1 and CDR2 (germline): SGDLS, YYNGEE.

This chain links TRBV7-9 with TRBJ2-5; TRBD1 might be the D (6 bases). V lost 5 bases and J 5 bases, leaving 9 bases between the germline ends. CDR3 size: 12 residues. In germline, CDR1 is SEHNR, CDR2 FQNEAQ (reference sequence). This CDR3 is CASSGGGETQYF. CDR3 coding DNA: TGTGCCAGCAGCGGGGGCGGCGAGACCCAGTACTTC.

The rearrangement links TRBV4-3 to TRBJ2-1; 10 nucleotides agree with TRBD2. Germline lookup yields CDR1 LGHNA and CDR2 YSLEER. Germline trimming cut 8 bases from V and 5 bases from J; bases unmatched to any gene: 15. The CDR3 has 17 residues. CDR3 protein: CASRLGIAGGPDNEQFF. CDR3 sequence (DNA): TGCGCCAGCCGACTAGGAATAGCGGGGGGACCAGACAATGAGCAGTTCTTC.

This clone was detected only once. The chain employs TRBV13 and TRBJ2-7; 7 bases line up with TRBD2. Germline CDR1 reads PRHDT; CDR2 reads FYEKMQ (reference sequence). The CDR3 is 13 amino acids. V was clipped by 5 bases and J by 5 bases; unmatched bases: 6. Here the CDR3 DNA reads TGTGCCAGCAGCCTGACTAGCAACCACGAGCAGTACTTC. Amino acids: CASSLTSNHEQYF.

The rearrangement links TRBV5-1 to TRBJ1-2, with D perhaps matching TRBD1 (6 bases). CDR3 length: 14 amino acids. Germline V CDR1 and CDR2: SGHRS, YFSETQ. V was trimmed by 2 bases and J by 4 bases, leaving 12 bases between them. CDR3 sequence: CASSFRGPGYGYTF. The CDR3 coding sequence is TGCGCCAGCAGCTTCAGGGGTCCCGGCTATGGCTACACCTTC.

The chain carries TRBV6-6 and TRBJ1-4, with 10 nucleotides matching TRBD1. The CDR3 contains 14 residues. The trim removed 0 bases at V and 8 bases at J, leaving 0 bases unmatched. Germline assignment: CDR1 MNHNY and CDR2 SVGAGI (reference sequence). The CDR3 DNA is TGTGCCAGCAGTTACTCGACAGGGGGCGAAAAACTGTTTTTT. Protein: CASSYSTGGEKLFF.

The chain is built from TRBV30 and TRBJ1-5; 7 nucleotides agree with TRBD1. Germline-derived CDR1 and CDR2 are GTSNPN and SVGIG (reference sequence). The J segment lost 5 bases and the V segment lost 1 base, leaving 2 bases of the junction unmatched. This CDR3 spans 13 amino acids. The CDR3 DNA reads TGTGCCTGGAGTGAGGGGGCCGATCAGCCCCAGCATTTT. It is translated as CAWSEGADQPQHF.

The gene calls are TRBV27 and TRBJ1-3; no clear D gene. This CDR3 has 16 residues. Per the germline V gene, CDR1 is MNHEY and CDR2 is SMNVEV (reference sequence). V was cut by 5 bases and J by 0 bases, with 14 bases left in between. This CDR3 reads CASSLDAPGSGNTIYF. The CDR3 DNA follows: TGTGCCAGCAGTCTCGATGCACCCGGCTCTGGAAACACCATATATTTT.

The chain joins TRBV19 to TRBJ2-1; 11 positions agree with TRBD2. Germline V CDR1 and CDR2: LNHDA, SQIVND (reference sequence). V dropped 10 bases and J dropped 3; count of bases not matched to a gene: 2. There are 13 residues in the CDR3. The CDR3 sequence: CATLAGGYNEQFF. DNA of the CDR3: TGTGCCACCCTAGCGGGGGGCTACAATGAGCAGTTCTTC.